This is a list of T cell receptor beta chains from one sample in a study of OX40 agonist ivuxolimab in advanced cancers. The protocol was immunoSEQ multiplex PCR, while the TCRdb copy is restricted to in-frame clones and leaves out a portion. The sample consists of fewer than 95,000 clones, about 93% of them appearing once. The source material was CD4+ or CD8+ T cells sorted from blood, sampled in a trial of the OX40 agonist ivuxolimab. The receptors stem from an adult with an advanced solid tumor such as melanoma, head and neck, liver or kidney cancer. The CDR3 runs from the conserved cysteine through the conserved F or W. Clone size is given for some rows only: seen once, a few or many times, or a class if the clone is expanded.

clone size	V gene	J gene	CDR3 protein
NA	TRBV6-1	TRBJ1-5	CASSESALNQPQHF
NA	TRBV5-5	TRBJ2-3	CASSPLRGSTDTQYF
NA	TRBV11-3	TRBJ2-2	CASSLDPGELFF
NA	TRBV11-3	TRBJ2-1	CASSGNPRIPTDEQFF
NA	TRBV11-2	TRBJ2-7	CASSHASGTSPYEQYF
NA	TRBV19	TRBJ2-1	CASSMSEYPPYNEQFF
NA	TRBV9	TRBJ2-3	CASSVAGQGVTDTQYF
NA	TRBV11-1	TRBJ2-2	CASSLALPGTNTGELFF
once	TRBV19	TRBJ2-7	CASTPVGRADEQYF
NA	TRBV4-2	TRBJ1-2	CASSQEGIEMRGYTF
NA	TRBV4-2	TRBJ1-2	CASSQDAPYTGYTF
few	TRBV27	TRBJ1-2	CASSLSRRNYGYTF
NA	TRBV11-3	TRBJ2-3	CASSPRLRTDTQYF
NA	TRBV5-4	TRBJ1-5	CASSLGQGAGQPQHF
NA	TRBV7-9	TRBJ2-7	CASSFEQDWGEQYF
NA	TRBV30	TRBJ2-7	CAWGPSGHSYEQYF
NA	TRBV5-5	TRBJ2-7	CASTRSPAYEQYF
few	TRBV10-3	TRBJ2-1	CAISESASGRGNEQFF
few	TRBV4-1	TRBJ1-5	CASSQDRGNQPQHF
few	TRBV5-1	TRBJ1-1	CASSRVGGMNTEAFF
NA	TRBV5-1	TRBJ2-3	CASSLDSSTDTQYF
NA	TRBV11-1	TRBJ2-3	CASSLGPGTDTQYF
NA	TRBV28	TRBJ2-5	CASSLPGQQETQYF
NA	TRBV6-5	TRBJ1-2	CASSYGTDYGYTF
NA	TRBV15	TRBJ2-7	CATSSVGTSRSYEQYF
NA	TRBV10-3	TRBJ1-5	CAISEYYRSQSNQPQHF
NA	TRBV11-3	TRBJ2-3	CASRRLGADTQYF
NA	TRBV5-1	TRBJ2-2	CASSSQPGQGETGELFF
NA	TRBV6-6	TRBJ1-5	CASSYGRHSSNQPQHF
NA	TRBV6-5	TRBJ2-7	CASSYSMGAPYEQYF
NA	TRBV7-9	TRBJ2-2	CASSLLSVDRRNTGELFF
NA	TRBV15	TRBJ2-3	CATRPLGSISDTQYF
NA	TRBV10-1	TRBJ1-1	CASLVGGEAFF
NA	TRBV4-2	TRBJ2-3	CASSQVRTFTDTQYF
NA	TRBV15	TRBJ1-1	CATSPPPTGIGAEAFF
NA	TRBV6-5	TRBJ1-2	CASSYSLGGGYTF
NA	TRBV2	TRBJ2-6	CASSLNRLAASSGANVLTF
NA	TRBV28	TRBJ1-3	CASSLAGASGNTIYF
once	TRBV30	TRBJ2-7	CAWSVTGGSYF
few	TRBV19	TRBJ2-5	CASSDGRNRETQYF
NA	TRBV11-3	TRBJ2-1	CASSFSGTGTNEQFF
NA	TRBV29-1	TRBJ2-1	CSVEGSGDEQFF
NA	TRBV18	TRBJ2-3	CASSPRSGGVDTQYF